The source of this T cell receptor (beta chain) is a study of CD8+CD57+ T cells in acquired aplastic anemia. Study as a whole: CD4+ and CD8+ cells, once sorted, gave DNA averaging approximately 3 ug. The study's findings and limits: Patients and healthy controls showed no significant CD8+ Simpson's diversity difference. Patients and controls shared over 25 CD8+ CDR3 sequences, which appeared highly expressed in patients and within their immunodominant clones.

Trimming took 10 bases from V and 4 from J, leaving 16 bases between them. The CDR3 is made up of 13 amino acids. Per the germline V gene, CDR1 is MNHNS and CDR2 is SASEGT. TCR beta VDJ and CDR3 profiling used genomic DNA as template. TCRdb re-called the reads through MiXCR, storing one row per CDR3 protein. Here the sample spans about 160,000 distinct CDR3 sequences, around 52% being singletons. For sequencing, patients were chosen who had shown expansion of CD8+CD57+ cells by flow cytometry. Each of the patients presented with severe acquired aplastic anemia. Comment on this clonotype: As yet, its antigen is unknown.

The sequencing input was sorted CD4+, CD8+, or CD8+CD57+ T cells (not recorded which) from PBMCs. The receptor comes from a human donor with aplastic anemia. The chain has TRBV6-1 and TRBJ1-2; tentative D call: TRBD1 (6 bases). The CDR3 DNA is TGTGCCACCACGGACAGCACCTTCTATGGCTACACCTTC. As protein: CATTDSTFYGYTF.